This T cell receptor beta chain originates from a study of OX40 agonist ivuxolimab in advanced cancers. V was pared by 5 bases and J by 7 bases, with 9 bases of the junction left unmatched. The CDR3 has 15 residues. Germline CDR1 is SGHRS and CDR2 is YFSETQ. Profiled with immunoSEQ multiplex PCR; TCRdb holds only in-frame clones, not every one. This sample has roughly 100,000 clones, with approximately 90% found just once. Findings of the study overall: Researchers did not determine the expanded peripheral T cells' antigen specificity.

As concerns this clone: Its antigen remains unidentified.

The sequenced sample was CD4+ or CD8+ T cells sorted from blood, obtained in a trial of the OX40 agonist ivuxolimab. The rearrangement links TRBV5-1 to TRBJ1-4, with 9 bases fitting TRBD1. The TCR comes from an adult with an advanced solid tumor such as melanoma, head and neck, liver or kidney cancer. This chain's CDR3 is CASRASGQGFEKLFF. The CDR3 bases are TGCGCCAGCAGGGCCTCGGGACAGGGTTTTGAAAAACTGTTTTTT.